This is a list of T cell receptor beta chains from one sample in a study of post-analysis software for immune sequencing data. TCRdb re-analysed the PCR reads in MiXCR, keeping a single row per CDR3 protein. The sample has about 770,000 distinct CDR3 sequences, about half seen once; the top ten hold roughly 4.5%. The specimen sequenced was blood. These receptors all stem from a girl between 10 and 17 years old with multiple sclerosis. Both conserved end residues are part of each CDR3. A D gene is named only where the DNA matches it firmly. Size is stated for part of the rows, as once, few or many counts, or as a class when the clone is expanded.

d_call j_call v_call clone_size cdr3_nt cdr3_aa
NA TRBJ2-7 TRBV5-6 few TGTGCCAGCAGCTTGGTCGACGGGGGTTTCGCTAGGGAGCAGTACTTC CASSLVDGGFAREQYF
TRBD2 TRBJ2-3 TRBV4-1 NA TGCGCCAGCAGCCCAGGCGGCGGGAGTAGTGGAGATACGCAGTATTTT CASSPGGGSSGDTQYF
NA TRBJ2-6 TRBV29-1 NA TGCAGCGTTGAGGTCCAGGGTAAAGGGGCCAACGTCCTGACTTTC CSVEVQGKGANVLTF
NA TRBJ2-7 TRBV20-1 NA TGCAGTGCTAGTTTGCCAGGCCTACTTTCCTACGAGCAGTACTTC CSASLPGLLSYEQYF
TRBD2 TRBJ2-1 TRBV3-1 few TGTGCCAGCAGCTGGACTAGCGTGCGCAATGAGCAGTTCTTC CASSWTSVRNEQFF
TRBD1 TRBJ1-2 TRBV7-2 NA TGTGCCAGCAGCTTGACAGGGCCCACCCGTGATGGCTACACCTTC CASSLTGPTRDGYTF
TRBD1 TRBJ2-3 TRBV10-3 NA TGTGCCATCAGTGGAACAGGGGTGGATACGCGGTATTTT CAISGTGVDTRYF
NA TRBJ2-1 TRBV7-2 once TGTGCCAGCAGCTTAGTTATTAGGGACGAAAGTGAGCAGTTCTTC CASSLVIRDESEQFF
TRBD2 TRBJ2-6 TRBV7-8 NA TGTGCCAGCAGCCGATTGGTTGGCGGGGGAGGGACCAACGTCCTGACTTTC CASSRLVGGGGTNVLTF
NA TRBJ2-7 TRBV6-6 NA TGTGCCAGCAGTTACTTGGCAGGGAGCAAGGACGAGCAGTACTTC CASSYLAGSKDEQYF
TRBD2 TRBJ2-7 TRBV28 few TGTGCCAGCAGTTTATATTTGGGACTAGCGGGAGGCTACGAGCAGTACTTC CASSLYLGLAGGYEQYF
NA TRBJ2-3 TRBV6-1 NA TGTGCCAGCAGTGAACTGTTGATCACAGATACGCAGTATTTT CASSELLITDTQYF
NA TRBJ2-1 TRBV7-2 NA TGTGCCAGCAGCCTATTAGGGGGTGGTGAGCAGTTCTTC CASSLLGGGEQFF
TRBD2 TRBJ2-6 TRBV27 NA TGTGCCAGCAGCGGGAGGGGTGGGGCCAACGTCCTGACTTTC CASSGRGGANVLTF
TRBD1 TRBJ2-3 TRBV20-1 NA TGCAGTGCTCTAGACAGGGTAGCAACAGATACGCAGTATTTT CSALDRVATDTQYF
NA TRBJ1-2 TRBV27 NA TGTGCCAGCAGTTTAAGTAGTTCCAACTATGGCTACACCTTC CASSLSSSNYGYTF
NA TRBJ2-7 TRBV5-5 few TGTGCCAGCAGAATACGAGACGAGCAGTACTTC CASRIRDEQYF
NA TRBJ1-1 TRBV12-5 few TGTGCTAGTGGCCGAGGGACAAACACTGAAGCTTTCTTT CASGRGTNTEAFF
NA TRBJ2-2 TRBV5-1 NA TGCGCCAGCAGCTTGTCACGGGGGCCGACCGGGGAGCTGTTTTTT CASSLSRGPTGELFF
TRBD2 TRBJ2-7 TRBV20-1 NA TGCAGTGCTAGCCCTAGCGGGAGCCTCTACGAGCAGTACTTC CSASPSGSLYEQYF
NA TRBJ2-6 TRBV4-3 few TGCGCCAGCAGCCAAGTTTCGGGGGTCGGGGCCAACGTCCTGACTTTC CASSQVSGVGANVLTF
NA TRBJ2-5 TRBV7-9 NA TGTGCCAGCAGCCGGTGGACCGCGCCCCAAGAGACCCAGTACTTC CASSRWTAPQETQYF
NA TRBJ2-3 TRBV20-1 many TGCAGTGCTGGGGGCCAGGGTCTCTCTGTGGGTACGCAGTATTTT CSAGGQGLSVGTQYF
TRBD1 TRBJ1-2 TRBV10-3 NA TGTGCCACCCGGTTGACCGGGACAGGGGGCGGGATCTATGGCTACACCTTC CATRLTGTGGGIYGYTF
NA TRBJ2-3 TRBV20-1 few TGCAGTGCTACCCTTTGGGGGGATGGTCCCACAGATACGCAGTATTTT CSATLWGDGPTDTQYF
TRBD1 TRBJ2-5 TRBV12-3/TRBV12-4 many TGTGCCAGCAGTTTGTGGGACAGGGGTCAAGAGACCCAGTACTTC CASSLWDRGQETQYF
TRBD2 TRBJ2-7 TRBV3-1 NA TGTGCCAGCAGCCGTACTAGCGGGAGAAACGAGCAGTACTTC CASSRTSGRNEQYF
TRBD2 TRBJ2-1 TRBV7-2 NA TGTGCCAGCAGCTTAGGCCTAGCGGGCTTCTACAATGAGCAGTTCTTC CASSLGLAGFYNEQFF
TRBD1 TRBJ2-7 TRBV6-5 NA TGTGCCAGCAGTTACTCCTCGACAGGGACAGAATACGAGCAGTACTTC CASSYSSTGTEYEQYF
NA TRBJ2-7 TRBV7-8 NA TGTGCCAGCAGCGTCGAGGCCTCCTACGAGCAGTACTTC CASSVEASYEQYF
NA TRBJ2-3 TRBV25-1 NA TGTGCCAGCCTCCGAGACTCCACAGATACGCAGTATTTT CASLRDSTDTQYF
NA TRBJ2-7 TRBV9 few TGTGCCAGCAGCGTAGATGTGGGTCGCGAGCAGTACTTC CASSVDVGREQYF
TRBD2 TRBJ2-1 TRBV19 few TGTGCCAGCTCCTGGACTAGCGGGAGTATTGAGCAGTTCTTC CASSWTSGSIEQFF
NA TRBJ2-4 TRBV27 NA TGTGCCAGCAGGGAGTGGGGGATCCAGTACTTC CASREWGIQYF
NA TRBJ1-2 TRBV4-2 once TGTGCCAGCAGCCAGGTCCCGGGACTGGATGGCTACACCTTC CASSQVPGLDGYTF
TRBD1 TRBJ1-4 TRBV28 NA TGTGCCAGCAGTCCGGAGGACAGGGTGTTCGTGGCAACTAATGAAAAACTGTTTTTT CASSPEDRVFVATNEKLFF
NA TRBJ2-5 TRBV12-3/TRBV12-4 few TGTGCCAGCAGTTTAATCAGTACAGAGACCCAGTACTTC CASSLISTETQYF
NA TRBJ2-3 TRBV12-3/TRBV12-4 NA TGTGCCAGCAGTTTCGAAGTGCGAGCAGATACGCAGTATTTT CASSFEVRADTQYF